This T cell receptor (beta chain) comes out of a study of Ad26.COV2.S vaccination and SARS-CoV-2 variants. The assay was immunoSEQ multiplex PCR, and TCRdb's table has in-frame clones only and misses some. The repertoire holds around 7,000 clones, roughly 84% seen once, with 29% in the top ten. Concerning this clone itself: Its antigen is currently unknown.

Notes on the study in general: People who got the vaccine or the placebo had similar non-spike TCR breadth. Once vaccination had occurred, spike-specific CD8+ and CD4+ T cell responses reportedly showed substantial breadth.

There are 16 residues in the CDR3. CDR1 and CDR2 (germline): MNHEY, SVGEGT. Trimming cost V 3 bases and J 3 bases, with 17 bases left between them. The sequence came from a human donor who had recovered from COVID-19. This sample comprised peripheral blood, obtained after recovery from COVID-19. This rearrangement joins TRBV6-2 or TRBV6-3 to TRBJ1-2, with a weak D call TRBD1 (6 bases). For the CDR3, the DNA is TGTGCCAGCAGTTATCTAAGGGGGAGAAGGGACTATGGCTACACCTTC. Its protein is CASSYLRGRRDYGYTF.